These 21 T cell receptor beta chains were sequenced from one sample in a study of coeliac disease. TCRdb's table, derived via immunoSEQ multiplex PCR, lists solely in-frame clones and lacks some. There are some 8,900 clones in the sample; roughly 71% occur only once, and around 21% lies in the top ten. The sequenced sample was lamina propria lymphocytes from the gut. Source of these receptors: a woman in her sixties or seventies with celiac disease.

This chain links TRBV2 with TRBJ2-1, with TRBD2 matching over 10 bases. Germline CDR1 is SNHLY and CDR2 is FYNNEI. The J segment lost 4 bases and the V segment lost 4 bases, leaving 4 bases of the junction unmatched. CDR3 length: 15 residues. CDR3 coding DNA: TGTGCCAGCAGTGCAGGGACTAGCGATTACAATGAGCAGTTCTTC. Its translation: CASSAGTSDYNEQFF.

V is TRBV6-1 and J is TRBJ1-1; D possibly corresponds to TRBD1 (5 bases). This CDR3 spans 13 amino acids. Trimming took 7 bases from V and 1 from J, leaving 10 bases between them. Germline-derived CDR1 and CDR2 are MNHNS and SASEGT. The CDR3 is CASMIRGNTEAFF. The CDR3 nucleotides read TGTGCCAGCATGATAAGGGGGAACACTGAAGCTTTCTTT.

The chain employs TRBV29-1 and TRBJ2-7; 8 bases match TRBD2. The CDR3 is made up of 13 amino acids. CDR1 is SQVTM, CDR2 ANQGSEA, per germline. V dropped 3 bases and J dropped 4; count of bases not matched to a gene: 5. CDR3 nucleotide sequence: TGCAGCGTTGAGACTAGCGCGAGGTACGAGCAGTACTTC. It encodes CSVETSARYEQYF.

The chain is built from TRBV6-6 and TRBJ1-1; D is possibly TRBD1 (5 bases). CDR1 and CDR2 from the germline V gene are MNHNY and SVGAGI (reference sequence). The length of the CDR3 is 13 residues. Trimming removed 6 bases from V and 4 bases from J, with 12 bases in between. CDR3 loop: CASRDNLGTEAFF. Here the CDR3 DNA reads TGTGCCAGCAGGGACAACCTGGGCACTGAAGCTTTCTTT.

The rearrangement links TRBV10-1 to TRBJ1-1; 7 bases line up with TRBD1. V dropped 8 bases and J dropped 3; count of bases not matched to a gene: 12. Germline-derived CDR1 and CDR2 are WNHNN and SYGVQD (reference sequence). CDR3 length equals 15 residues. This CDR3 is CASLYTTGPDTEAFF. The DNA for the CDR3 is TGCGCCAGCCTATACACGACAGGGCCGGACACTGAAGCTTTCTTT.

The chain recombines TRBV19 with TRBJ2-6; a possible D gene is TRBD1 (6 bases). Germline assignment: CDR1 LNHDA and CDR2 SQIVND (reference sequence). V was shortened by 5 bases and J by 4 bases, with 15 bases between the two germline ends. This CDR3 region has 16 residues. The CDR3 is CASSGRTGNGANVLTF. In DNA form, the CDR3 reads TGTGCCAGTAGTGGCCGTACAGGGAACGGGGCCAACGTCCTGACTTTC.

The chain employs TRBV7-2 and TRBJ2-5; 8 nucleotides agree with TRBD2. The end of the DNA aligns better with TRBJ2-7, so the J call may be wrong. Germline assignment: CDR1 SGHTA and CDR2 FQGNSA. The CDR3 extends over 18 amino acids. The DNA of the CDR3 is TGTGCCAGCAGCTTAACCATCAGCGGGGGAAGTCTTTACTACGAGCAGTACTTC. Protein product: CASSLTISGGSLYYEQYF.

The gene calls are TRBV30 and TRBJ2-5; tentatively, D is TRBD2 (6 bases). Germline V gives CDR1 GTSNPN, CDR2 SVGIG (reference sequence). The germline V and J ends were trimmed by 4 bases and 5 bases, with 8 bases remaining between them. This CDR3 contains 11 residues. CDR3: CAWTGGETQYF. CDR3 in DNA: TGTGCCTGGACCGGAGGGGAGACCCAGTACTTC.

The chain combines TRBV28 with TRBJ1-2; 8 positions match TRBD1. Germline values: CDR1 MDHEN, CDR2 SYDVKM. V was clipped by 7 bases and J by 4 bases; unmatched bases: 5. The length of the CDR3 is 13 residues. In DNA, the CDR3 is TGTGCCAGCAATCAGGGGGCCTCCTATGGCTACACCTTC. Amino acids: CASNQGASYGYTF.

Only one count was recorded for this clone. The junction does not match germline at one end; this may be a read error. Other DNA sequences from this sample encode an identical CDR3 as well. The V gene is TRBV7-9, the J gene TRBJ1-4, with D possibly matching TRBD1 (6 bases). CDR1 is SEHNR and CDR2 is FQNEAQ in the germline V gene (reference sequence). The CDR3 is 16 amino acids. The CDR3 spells CASSVRAGAANEKLFF. The CDR3 region has the DNA TGCGCCAGCAGCGTACGGGCAGGGGCGGCTAATGAAAAACTGTTTTTT.

As DNA, the CDR3 is TGTGCCAGCAGTGGAGGGCCGAGCCTAGAAAAACTGTTTTTT. Protein product: CASSGGPSLEKLFF. The J gene is TRBJ1-4, the V gene TRBV6-1; D remains unclear. Per germline, CDR1 MNHNS and CDR2 SASEGT. The CDR3 consists of 14 residues. V was trimmed by 4 bases and J by 8 bases, leaving 14 bases between them.

This chain links TRBV5-1 with TRBJ1-5; 8 bases fit TRBD1. Trimming removed 4 bases from V and 5 bases from J; junction bases left unmatched: 5. Germline V gene lookup returns CDR1 SGHRS and CDR2 YFSETQ. This CDR3 is 14 amino acids long. DNA for the CDR3: TGCGCCAGCAGCCCGACAGGGGTGGATCAGCCCCAGCATTTT. Residues: CASSPTGVDQPQHF.

This chain uses TRBV13 with TRBJ2-1; 7 nucleotides align to TRBD1. Germline CDR1 and CDR2: PRHDT and FYEKMQ (reference sequence). The CDR3 spans 14 residues. After removal of 1 base from V and 8 bases from J, the junction contained 5 bases not matched to a gene. In DNA form, the CDR3 reads TGTGCCAGCAGCTTAGATTACAGGGGCCATGAGCAGTTCTTC. Encoded protein: CASSLDYRGHEQFF.

The chain joins TRBV5-4 to TRBJ2-3, with D perhaps TRBD2 (5 bases). From germline, CDR1 is SGHNT and CDR2 YYREEE (reference sequence). V lost 9 bases and J 0 bases, leaving 11 bases between the germline ends. This CDR3 region has 13 residues. CDR3 amino acids: CATRPSSTDTQYF. DNA of the CDR3: TGTGCCACCCGACCTAGCAGCACAGATACGCAGTATTTT.

The genes are TRBV30 and TRBJ2-3, with D unclear. Looked up from germline, CDR1 is GTSNPN and CDR2 is SVGIG (reference sequence). Trimming took 2 bases from V and 8 from J, leaving 8 bases between them. This CDR3 region has 11 residues. This chain's CDR3 is CAWSRGSTQYF. The CDR3 DNA reads as TGTGCCTGGAGTCGAGGTTCTACGCAGTATTTT.

Only one count was recorded for this clone. This chain links TRBV5-4 with TRBJ2-2; 10 bases are a match to TRBD1. The V segment lost 0 bases and the J segment 8 bases; nucleotides outside the gene matches: 7. Germline V gene sequence: CDR1 SGHNT, CDR2 YYREEE (reference sequence). This CDR3 spans 16 amino acids. The CDR3 reads CASSLAPGQGSGELFF. CDR3 sequence (DNA): TGTGCCAGCAGCTTGGCCCCGGGACAGGGGTCGGGGGAGCTGTTTTTT.

The chain uses TRBV5-6 and TRBJ2-5; D unclear. The CDR3 sequence is 13 residues long. The germline V gene has CDR1 SGHDT and CDR2 YYEEEE. V was cut by 0 bases and J by 3 bases, with 6 bases left in between. The CDR3 nucleotides are TGTGCCAGCAGCTTGGGACTGAAAGAGACCCAGTACTTC. This sequence encodes CASSLGLKETQYF. The variable domain in full, with the rest retrieved from reference TRBV5-6 and TRBJ2-5, is DAGVTQSPTHLIKTRGQQVTLRCSPKSGHDTVSWYQQALGQGPQFIFQYYEEEERQRGNFPDRFSGHQFPNYSSELNVNALLLGDSALYLCASSLGLKETQYFGPGTRLLVL.

The chain links TRBV27 to TRBJ2-7, with 7 bases aligning to TRBD2. The CDR3 covers 18 residues. Germline-derived CDR1 and CDR2 are MNHEY and SMNVEV (reference sequence). V shed 0 bases and J 0 bases; nucleotides not matched to a gene: 11. DNA for the CDR3: TGTGCCAGCAGTTTATCCGGTGGGTCGGGGGGTGTCTCCTACGAGCAGTACTTC. Its translation is CASSLSGGSGGVSYEQYF.

The chain has TRBV7-7 and TRBJ2-6, with no clear D. Trimming left V 4 bases short and J 0 bases short, with 10 bases between. Looked up from germline, CDR1 is SSHAT and CDR2 is FNYEAQ (reference sequence). The CDR3 runs 16 residues. The CDR3 region has the DNA TGTGCCAGCAGCTCCTCCCTCGGCTCTGGGGCCAACGTCCTGACTTTC. It codes for CASSSSLGSGANVLTF.

In this sample, this clone turned up a few times. The chain carries TRBV6-1 and TRBJ2-1; 10 bases match TRBD2. The ends lost 6 bases at V and 8 bases at J; junction bases unmatched: 10. The CDR3 covers 15 residues. Germline V gene data show CDR1 as MNHNS and CDR2 as SASEGT. The CDR3 loop is CASSPGTSVRDEQFF. The CDR3, as DNA: TGTGCCAGCAGCCCCGGGACTAGCGTTAGGGATGAGCAGTTCTTC.

This clone has just one count. The chain is built from TRBV9 and TRBJ1-2, with 7 bases fitting TRBD1. This CDR3 contains 14 residues. Germline V lookup: CDR1 SGDLS, CDR2 YYNGEE. V lost 3 bases and J lost 4; bases outside the gene matches: 6. The CDR3 is CASSGTRGLYGYTF. DNA for the CDR3: TGTGCCAGCAGCGGAACGAGGGGGCTCTATGGCTACACCTTC.